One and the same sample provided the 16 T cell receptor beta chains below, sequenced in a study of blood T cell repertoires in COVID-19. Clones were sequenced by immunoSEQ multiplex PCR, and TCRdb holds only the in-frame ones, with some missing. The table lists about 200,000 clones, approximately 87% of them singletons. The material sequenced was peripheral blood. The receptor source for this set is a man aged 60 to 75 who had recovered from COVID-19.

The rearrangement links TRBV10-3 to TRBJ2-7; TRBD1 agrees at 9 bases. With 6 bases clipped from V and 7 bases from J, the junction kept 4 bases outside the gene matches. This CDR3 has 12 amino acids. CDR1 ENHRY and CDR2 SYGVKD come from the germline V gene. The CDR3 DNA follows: TGTGCCATCAGGGACAGGGGTAAAGAGCAGTACTTC. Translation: CAIRDRGKEQYF.

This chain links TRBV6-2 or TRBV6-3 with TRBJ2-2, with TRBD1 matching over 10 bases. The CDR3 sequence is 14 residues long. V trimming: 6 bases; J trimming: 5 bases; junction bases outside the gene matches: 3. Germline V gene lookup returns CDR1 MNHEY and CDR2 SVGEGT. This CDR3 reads CASSRTGGTGELFF. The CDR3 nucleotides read TGTGCCAGCAGCCGGACAGGGGGGACCGGGGAGCTGTTTTTT.

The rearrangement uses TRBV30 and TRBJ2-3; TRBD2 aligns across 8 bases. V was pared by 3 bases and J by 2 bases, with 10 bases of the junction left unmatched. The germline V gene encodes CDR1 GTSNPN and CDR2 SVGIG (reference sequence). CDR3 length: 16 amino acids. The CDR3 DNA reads TGTGCCTGGAGCGGTACGGGGGGGCTAGTCACAGATACGCAGTATTTT. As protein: CAWSGTGGLVTDTQYF.

In DNA form, the CDR3 reads TGTGCCAGCAGCTCGGTGACTAGCGGGAGTATCCACGAGCAGTACTTC. Its protein product is CASSSVTSGSIHEQYF. The chain links TRBV6-4 to TRBJ2-7, with 12 bases identical to TRBD2. V shed 6 bases, J shed 5 bases, and the junction held 11 bases outside the gene matches. CDR1 is MRHNA and CDR2 is SNTAGT in the germline V gene. The CDR3 has 16 residues.

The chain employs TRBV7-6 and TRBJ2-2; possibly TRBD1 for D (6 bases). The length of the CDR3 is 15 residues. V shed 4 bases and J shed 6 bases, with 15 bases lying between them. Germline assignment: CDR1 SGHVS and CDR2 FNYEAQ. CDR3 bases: TGTGCCAGCAGCTCAACAGGGTCATGGCCCGGGGAGCTGTTTTTT. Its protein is CASSSTGSWPGELFF.

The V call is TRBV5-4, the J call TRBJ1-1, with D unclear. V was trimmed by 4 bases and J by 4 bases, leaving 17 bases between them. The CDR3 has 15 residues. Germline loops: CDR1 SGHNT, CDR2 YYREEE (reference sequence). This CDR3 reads CASSTPPSDFTEAFF. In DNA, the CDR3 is TGTGCCAGCAGCACTCCCCCGTCCGACTTCACTGAAGCTTTCTTT.

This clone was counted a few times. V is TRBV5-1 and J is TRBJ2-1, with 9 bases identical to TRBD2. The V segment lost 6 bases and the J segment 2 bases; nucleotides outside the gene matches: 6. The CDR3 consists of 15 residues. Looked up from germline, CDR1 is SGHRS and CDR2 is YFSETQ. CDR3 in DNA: TGCGCCAGCACCATCGCGGGGGGGCCCTACAATGAGCAGTTCTTC. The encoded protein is CASTIAGGPYNEQFF.

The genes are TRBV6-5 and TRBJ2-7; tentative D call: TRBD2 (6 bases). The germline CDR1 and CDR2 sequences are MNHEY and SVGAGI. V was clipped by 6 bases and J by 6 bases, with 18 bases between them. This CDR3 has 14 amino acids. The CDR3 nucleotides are TGTGCCAGCAGCCCAAGCGGGCCCCCGTTCGAGCAGTACTTC. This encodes CASSPSGPPFEQYF.

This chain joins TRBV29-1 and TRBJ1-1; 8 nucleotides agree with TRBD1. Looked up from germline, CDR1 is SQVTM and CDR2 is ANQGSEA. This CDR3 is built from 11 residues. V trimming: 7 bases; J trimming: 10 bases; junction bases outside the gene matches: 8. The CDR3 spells CSGIRGRGAFF. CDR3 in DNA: TGCAGCGGAATCAGGGGGCGCGGAGCTTTCTTT.

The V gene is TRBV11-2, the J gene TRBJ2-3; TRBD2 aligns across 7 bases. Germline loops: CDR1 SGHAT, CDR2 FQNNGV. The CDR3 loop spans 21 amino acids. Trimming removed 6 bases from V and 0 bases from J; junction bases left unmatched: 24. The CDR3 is CASSFPPEAGSASGSTDTQYF. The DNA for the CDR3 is TGTGCCAGCAGTTTCCCCCCAGAGGCCGGGTCTGCTAGCGGAAGCACAGATACGCAGTATTTT.

The CDR3 coding sequence is TGTGCCAGCAGCTTTTTCGGGGGGATGAACACTGAAGCTTTCTTT. It is translated as CASSFFGGMNTEAFF. V is TRBV7-8 and J is TRBJ1-1, with a tentative D call TRBD1 (5 bases). The V end was cut by 3 bases, the J end by 0 bases, with 11 bases between. Per germline, CDR1 SGHVS and CDR2 FQNEAQ. The CDR3 has 15 residues.

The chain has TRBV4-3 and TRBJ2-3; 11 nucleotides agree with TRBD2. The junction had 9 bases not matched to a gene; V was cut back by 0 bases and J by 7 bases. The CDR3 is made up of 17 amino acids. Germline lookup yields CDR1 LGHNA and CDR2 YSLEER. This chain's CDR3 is CASSQDGSSGGLNTQYF. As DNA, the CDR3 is TGCGCCAGCAGCCAAGATGGGTCTAGCGGGGGGTTAAATACGCAGTATTTT.

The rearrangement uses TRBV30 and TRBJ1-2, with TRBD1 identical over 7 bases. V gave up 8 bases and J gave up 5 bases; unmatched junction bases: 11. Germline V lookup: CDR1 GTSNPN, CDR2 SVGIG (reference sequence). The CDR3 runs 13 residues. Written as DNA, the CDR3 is TGTGCCCAGGTTGAGACAGGGAGTTATGGCTACACCTTC. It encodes CAQVETGSYGYTF.

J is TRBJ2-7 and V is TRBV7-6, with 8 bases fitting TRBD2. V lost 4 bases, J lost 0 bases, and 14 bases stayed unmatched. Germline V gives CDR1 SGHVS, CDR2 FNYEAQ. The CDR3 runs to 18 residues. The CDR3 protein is CASSYKAEAGGFSYEQYF. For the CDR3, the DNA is TGTGCCAGCAGCTACAAAGCAGAGGCGGGGGGCTTCTCCTACGAGCAGTACTTC.

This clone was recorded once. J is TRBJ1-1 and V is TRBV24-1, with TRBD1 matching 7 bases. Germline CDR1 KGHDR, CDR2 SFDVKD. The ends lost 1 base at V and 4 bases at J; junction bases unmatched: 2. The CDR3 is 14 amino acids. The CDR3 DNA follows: TGTGCCACCAGTGATTTTCCAGGGGGCACTGAAGCTTTCTTT. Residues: CATSDFPGGTEAFF.

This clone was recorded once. The CDR3 DNA sequence: TGTGCCAGCAGCCCCCAGGCCACTTACAGGGCCATCGGGGAGCTGTTTTTT. Protein: CASSPQATYRAIGELFF. The J gene is TRBJ2-2, the V gene TRBV9, with D tentatively TRBD1 (6 bases). In germline, CDR1 is SGDLS, CDR2 YYNGEE. The CDR3 loop spans 17 amino acids. V shed 4 bases and J shed 7 bases, with 23 bases lying between them.